Listed here are 27 T cell receptor beta chains from one sample, sequenced in a study of T cell changes during pregnancy in multiple sclerosis. Here immunoSEQ multiplex PCR was the method, and the copy in TCRdb shows in-frame clones only, minus some. The data hold fewer than 15,000 clones, with 80% to 90% observed a single time. This specimen was CD8+ T cells from peripheral blood mononuclear cells, taken in the first trimester of pregnancy. Source of these receptors: a female donor with multiple sclerosis, enrolled in a pregnancy study.

This chain uses TRBV5-4 with TRBJ2-7; perhaps TRBD1 as D (6 bases). V was trimmed by 0 bases and J by 4 bases, leaving 11 bases between them. CDR3 size: 14 residues. Germline CDR1 and CDR2: SGHNT and YYREEE (reference sequence). The CDR3 DNA follows: TGTGCCAGCAGCTTGGCCGACAGGCCGTACGAGCAGTACTTC. This encodes CASSLADRPYEQYF.

The V call is TRBV7-3, the J call TRBJ2-7; perhaps TRBD1 as D (6 bases). Deletions cut 0 bases from V and 5 bases from J, with 14 bases between. The CDR3 consists of 15 residues. Per germline, CDR1 SGHTA and CDR2 FQGTGA. The DNA for the CDR3 is TGTGCCAGCAGCTTAACCGGCAGGGGTTCGCACGAGCAGTACTTC. Its protein is CASSLTGRGSHEQYF.

This clone showed up just a few times. This rearrangement joins TRBV6-4 to TRBJ2-1; 12 bases agree with TRBD2. Losses at the gene ends were 0 bases for V and 9 bases for J; bases not matched to a gene: 0. CDR1 is MRHNA and CDR2 is SNTAGT in the germline V gene. The CDR3 runs to 14 residues. The CDR3, as DNA: TGTGCCAGCAGTGACTCACTAGCGGGGGGTGAGCAGTTCTTC. Translated: CASSDSLAGGEQFF.

A note on this clone: The same CDR3 arises from other DNA sequences in this sample as well. The chain carries TRBV7-3 and TRBJ2-1; 7 bases match TRBD2. Germline CDR1 and CDR2: SGHTA and FQGTGA. The length of the CDR3 is 14 residues. Trimming cost V 2 bases and J 3 bases; bases outside gene matches: 1. The CDR3: CASSLGGGYNEQFF. The CDR3 coding sequence is TGTGCCAGCAGCTTAGGGGGGGGCTACAATGAGCAGTTCTTC.

The chain uses TRBV7-9 and TRBJ2-1; TRBD2 matches at 8 bases. The germline V gene has CDR1 SEHNR and CDR2 FQNEAQ (reference sequence). The CDR3 contains 16 residues. V shed 2 bases, J shed 4 bases, and the junction held 7 bases outside the gene matches. The CDR3 region has the DNA TGTGCCAGCAGCTTAATAACTAGCGGATTATACAATGAGCAGTTCTTC. The encoded protein is CASSLITSGLYNEQFF.

V and J are TRBV30 and TRBJ2-3; no definite D call. CDR1 is GTSNPN, CDR2 SVGIG, per germline (reference sequence). The CDR3 extends over 14 amino acids. The V end lost 1 base, the J end lost 4 bases, and 12 bases lay between the germline ends. CDR3 bases: TGTGCCTGGAGTGCCCTTGGTCGGGCAGATACGCAGTATTTT. This sequence encodes CAWSALGRADTQYF.

V and J are TRBV2 and TRBJ2-2; tentative D call: TRBD1 (7 bases). V was pared by 6 bases and J by 3 bases, with 17 bases between. The CDR3 is 16 amino acids. Germline values: CDR1 SNHLY, CDR2 FYNNEI. CDR3 bases: TGTGCCAGCAGCGACAGGGACGGAGGGGACACCGGGGAGCTGTTTTTT. This translates into CASSDRDGGDTGELFF. Full variable domain (outside the CDR3, taken from reference TRBV2 and TRBJ2-2): EPEVTQTPSHQVTQMGQEVILRCVPISNHLYFYWYRQILGQKVEFLVSFYNNEISEKSEIFDDQFSVERPDGSNFTLKIRSTKLEDSAMYFCASSDRDGGDTGELFFGEGSRLTVL.

This sequence joins TRBV4-2 and TRBJ2-7; tentatively, D is TRBD2 (7 bases). CDR1 LGHNA and CDR2 YNFKEQ come from the germline V gene. CDR3 size: 17 residues. V lost 3 bases and J lost 2, with 20 bases in between. CDR3 DNA: TGTGCCAGCAGCCAGAGGGGGAGGGAGGGGATTGCCTACGAGCAGTACTTC. Its translation is CASSQRGREGIAYEQYF.

The chain employs TRBV6-1 and TRBJ2-3; a possible D gene is TRBD1 (5 bases). The V end lost 0 bases, the J end lost 4 bases, and 11 bases lay between the germline ends. The germline V gene encodes CDR1 MNHNS and CDR2 SASEGT. CDR3 length: 15 amino acids. The CDR3 reads CASSEAGLDPDTQYF. CDR3 nucleotide sequence: TGTGCCAGCAGTGAAGCGGGGCTCGATCCAGATACGCAGTATTTT.

Regarding this clone: The junction and the germline gene differ at one end; a read error may be behind it. This chain uses TRBV2 with TRBJ2-7, with D unclear. Germline V gene data show CDR1 as SNHLY and CDR2 as FYNNEI. The CDR3 runs 8 residues. The CDR3 is CASSELYF. Here the CDR3 DNA reads TGTGCCAGCAGCGAGCTGTACTTC.

This clone was seen just once. This sequence joins TRBV27 and TRBJ2-7, with 12 nucleotides matching TRBD2. CDR3 size: 15 residues. V dropped 5 bases and J dropped 3; count of bases not matched to a gene: 5. Germline CDR1 and CDR2: MNHEY and SMNVEV (reference sequence). Written as DNA, the CDR3 is TGTGCCAGCAGTCTCGGACTAGCGGGACTCTACGAGCAGTACTTC. Translation gives CASSLGLAGLYEQYF.

V and J are TRBV7-3 and TRBJ2-7, with D possibly TRBD2 on 5 matching bases. The germline V gene has CDR1 SGHTA and CDR2 FQGTGA. The V and J ends lost 5 bases and 7 bases respectively, with 12 bases between them. The CDR3 runs 12 residues. CDR3 in DNA: TGTGCCAGCAGCCACGGGTCGGGGGAGCAGTACTTC. Translating it yields CASSHGSGEQYF.

Details on this clone: The same CDR3 is also encoded by other DNA sequences in this sample. This rearrangement joins TRBV9 to TRBJ1-2; the D is unclear. Per the germline V gene, CDR1 is SGDLS and CDR2 is YYNGEE. V was clipped by 4 bases and J by 4 bases, with 11 bases between them. The CDR3 runs 13 residues. CDR3 region: CASSTPGSYGYTF. DNA of the CDR3: TGTGCCAGCAGCACCCCAGGTTCCTATGGCTACACCTTC. Complete variable domain (other parts from reference TRBV9 and TRBJ1-2): DSGVTQTPKHLITATGQRVTLRCSPRSGDLSVYWYQQSLDQGLQFLIQYYNGEERAKGNILERFSAQQFPDLHSELNLSSLELGDSALYFCASSTPGSYGYTFGSGTRLTVV.

In this sample, this clone is medium-sized (0.01 to 0.1%). The chain employs TRBV5-1 and TRBJ1-1, with 8 bases identical to TRBD1. The CDR3 is made up of 14 amino acids. V gave up 4 bases and J gave up 6 bases; unmatched junction bases: 8. CDR1 and CDR2 (germline): SGHRS, YFSETQ. The CDR3 nucleotides read TGCGCCAGCAGCCCCAACAGGGGGATCGCTGAAGCTTTCTTT. Translating gives CASSPNRGIAEAFF.

This clone is labeled medium-sized. The rearrangement links TRBV5-6 to TRBJ2-7, with D unresolved. Germline V CDR1 and CDR2: SGHDT, YYEEEE. V lost 1 base, J lost 0 bases, and 8 bases lay in between. The CDR3 runs to 14 residues. The CDR3 spells CASSLSRSSYEQYF. CDR3 coding DNA: TGTGCCAGCAGCTTGTCGCGGAGCTCCTACGAGCAGTACTTC.

The J gene is TRBJ2-7, the V gene TRBV9, with D perhaps matching TRBD1 (5 bases). With 0 bases removed from V and 2 bases from J, the gap between germline ends came to 6 bases. The CDR3 covers 13 residues. Germline CDR1 is SGDLS and CDR2 is YYNGEE. The CDR3 bases are TGTGCCAGCAGCGTAGGACAGACCTACGAGCAGTACTTC. This sequence encodes CASSVGQTYEQYF.

Worth noting for this clone: The same CDR3 is also encoded by other DNA sequences in this sample. The chain couples TRBV9 to TRBJ2-7, with D possibly matching TRBD1 (5 bases). CDR1 is SGDLS and CDR2 is YYNGEE in the germline V gene. Deletions cut 0 bases from V and 2 bases from J, with 9 bases between. This CDR3 is 14 amino acids long. The CDR3 sequence: CASSVGDSPYEQYF. The CDR3 nucleotides read TGTGCCAGCAGCGTAGGAGACAGCCCCTACGAGCAGTACTTC.

This clone is a singleton in its sample. This chain connects TRBV30 to TRBJ2-7; 7 positions agree with TRBD1. CDR3 size: 15 residues. Looked up from germline, CDR1 is GTSNPN and CDR2 is SVGIG (reference sequence). V trimming: 0 bases; J trimming: 6 bases; junction bases outside the gene matches: 11. Written as DNA, the CDR3 is TGTGCCTGGAGTGTACCACAGGGGATCAAATCCGAGCAGTACTTC. This sequence encodes CAWSVPQGIKSEQYF.

This clone was seen only once. This sequence joins TRBV6-5 and TRBJ2-1; 8 bases match TRBD2. The CDR3 spans 15 residues. The germline V gene has CDR1 MNHEY and CDR2 SVGAGI. Trimming removed 7 bases from V and 4 bases from J; junction bases left unmatched: 9. DNA for the CDR3: TGTGCCAGCACCAACGGGGGGGCGCGATACAATGAGCAGTTCTTC. Its protein product is CASTNGGARYNEQFF.

V gene TRBV27 combines with J gene TRBJ2-1; D uncertain. Germline V CDR1 and CDR2: MNHEY, SMNVEV (reference sequence). V was trimmed by 4 bases and J by 8 bases, leaving 12 bases between them. This CDR3 is built from 13 residues. The CDR3 region is CASSYLGPYEQFF. The CDR3 DNA reads TGTGCCAGCAGTTACCTAGGCCCATATGAGCAGTTCTTC.

This chain joins TRBV7-3 and TRBJ2-3; 8 bases agree with TRBD2. CDR1 is SGHTA and CDR2 is FQGTGA in the germline V gene. This CDR3 comprises 15 residues. The ends lost 5 bases at V and 5 bases at J; junction bases unmatched: 9. CDR3 residues: CASSPGGASGDTQYF. CDR3 DNA: TGTGCCAGCAGCCCCGGGGGGGCCTCGGGAGATACGCAGTATTTT.

CDR3 DNA: TGCGCCAGCAGCCATCCCCGGGACAGGGCCCACGAGCAGTACTTC. Its protein is CASSHPRDRAHEQYF. The gene calls are TRBV4-1 and TRBJ2-7, with 9 bases identical to TRBD1. Per the germline V gene, CDR1 is MGHRA and CDR2 is YSYEKL. V lost 3 bases to trimming and J lost 5 bases; unmatched junction nucleotides: 8. This CDR3 is 15 amino acids long.

The gene calls are TRBV6-1 and TRBJ2-3; 7 nucleotides align to TRBD2. Germline CDR1 and CDR2: MNHNS and SASEGT. The V segment lost 1 base and the J segment 1 base; nucleotides outside the gene matches: 2. The CDR3 length is 15 residues. The CDR3 sequence is CASSEERGGTDTQYF. Here the CDR3 DNA reads TGTGCCAGCAGTGAAGAGCGGGGAGGCACAGATACGCAGTATTTT.

The chain has TRBV5-6 and TRBJ2-7, with 9 bases lining up with TRBD1. J gave up 4 bases and V 4 bases, and 9 bases lay outside the gene matches. The CDR3 totals 15 residues. Germline lookup yields CDR1 SGHDT and CDR2 YYEEEE. The CDR3 DNA is TGTGCCAGCAGCGCGACGGACAGGGGTCTTTACGAGCAGTACTTC. Its protein is CASSATDRGLYEQYF.

The chain is built from TRBV7-9 and TRBJ1-1; 8 bases map to TRBD1. J was trimmed by 7 bases and V by 5 bases; bases with no gene match: 6. CDR3 length: 13 amino acids. Germline CDR1 is SEHNR and CDR2 is FQNEAQ (reference sequence). Here the CDR3 DNA reads TGTGCCAGCAGCGACCACAGGGGGATTGAAGCTTTCTTT. Its translation is CASSDHRGIEAFF.

This chain connects TRBV5-1 to TRBJ2-7; tentative D call: TRBD2 (5 bases). CDR1 SGHRS and CDR2 YFSETQ come from the germline V gene. Trimming took off 5 bases at V and 2 bases at J, with 17 bases between the two ends. The CDR3 has 15 amino acids. The CDR3 coding sequence is TGCGCCAGCAGTTCGACCGAGCGGAAACCCTACGAGCAGTACTTC. Amino acids: CASSSTERKPYEQYF.

This clone is labeled medium-sized. J is TRBJ1-5 and V is TRBV7-6; D is ambiguous. Germline V gene data show CDR1 as SGHVS and CDR2 as FNYEAQ. V dropped 5 bases and J dropped 3 bases, with 20 bases sitting between them. The CDR3 is 17 residues long. The CDR3 loop is CASSPKSGRRYNQPQHF. As DNA, the CDR3 is TGTGCCAGCAGCCCAAAGTCTGGTCGCAGGTACAATCAGCCCCAGCATTTT.